The 28 T cell receptor beta chains below were found in one sample sequenced in a study of blood T cells in healthy people across ages. Using a J-beta primer mix together with a sample-barcoded 5' primer, a second PCR was run for roughly 7 to 12 cycles. TCRdb reprocessed the 5' RACE reads via MiXCR and lists one record per CDR3 protein. The sample carries about 760,000 distinct CDR3 sequences, approximately 25% recorded once. These same records also appear under a second study, on T cells of mothers and their children.

The sequenced material came from blood. The receptors shown here come from a boy aged 5-17 years in good health.

V usage is TRBV27 and J usage is TRBJ2-1; D possibly corresponds to TRBD1 (6 bases). The germline V gene encodes CDR1 MNHEY and CDR2 SMNVEV (reference sequence). CDR3 size: 14 residues. V gave up 6 bases and J gave up 8 bases, with 17 bases separating them. CDR3 amino acids: CASSPNRAKDEQFF. The CDR3 region has the DNA TGTGCCAGCAGCCCAAACAGGGCTAAGGATGAGCAGTTCTTC.

This clonotype has only a few counts. This chain joins TRBV28 and TRBJ2-7; 13 bases match TRBD2. The V segment lost 5 bases and the J segment 2 bases; nucleotides outside the gene matches: 12. The CDR3 is 18 residues long. Germline CDR1 MDHEN, CDR2 SYDVKM. CDR3 protein: CASSPPPLAGGQPYEQYF. CDR3 sequence (DNA): TGTGCCAGCAGTCCACCCCCACTAGCGGGAGGGCAGCCCTACGAGCAGTACTTC.

This chain joins TRBV20-1 and TRBJ1-2, with D uncertain. V was clipped by 0 bases and J by 2 bases, with 16 bases between them. From germline, CDR1 is DFQATT and CDR2 SNEGSKA (reference sequence). The CDR3 is made up of 16 amino acids. CDR3 region: CSARDHFGPLNYGYTF. CDR3 sequence (DNA): TGCAGTGCTAGAGATCATTTCGGACCGCTGAACTATGGCTACACCTTC.

The chain combines TRBV10-3 with TRBJ2-7; 8 nucleotides line up with TRBD1. V shed 3 bases, J shed 3 bases, and the junction held 4 bases outside the gene matches. The CDR3 covers 14 residues. CDR1 is ENHRY, CDR2 SYGVKD, per germline. CDR3 sequence (DNA): TGTGCCATCAGTGACAGAACAGGGGGCTACGAGCAGTACTTC. Protein product: CAISDRTGGYEQYF.

This chain links TRBV12-3 or TRBV12-4 with TRBJ2-3; D remains unclear. V was cut by 1 base and J by 3 bases, with 11 bases left in between. The CDR3 covers 15 residues. For the CDR3, the DNA is TGTGCCAGCAGTTTAGAGGTCCCCGAAACAGATACGCAGTATTTT. This sequence encodes CASSLEVPETDTQYF.

The chain uses TRBV9 and TRBJ2-1; TRBD1 aligns across 8 bases. The CDR3 has 16 residues. Germline-derived CDR1 and CDR2 are SGDLS and YYNGEE. Trimming took 0 bases from V and 6 from J; bases not matched to a gene: 8. CDR3 coding DNA: TGTGCCAGCAGCGTAGCTGAGACAGGGGAAGGCAATGAGCAGTTCTTC. Translation: CASSVAETGEGNEQFF.

The chain is built from TRBV6-1 and TRBJ2-3, with D tentatively TRBD2 (6 bases). V lost 7 bases to trimming and J lost 0 bases, with 14 bases between them. The CDR3 sequence is 15 residues long. The germline V gene encodes CDR1 MNHNS and CDR2 SASEGT. Here the CDR3 DNA reads TGTGCCAGCACCAAGATCCGGGGGAGCACAGATACGCAGTATTTT. This gives the protein CASTKIRGSTDTQYF.

This chain uses TRBV20-1 with TRBJ2-2; D may be TRBD2 (5 bases). Trimming cost V 3 bases and J 5 bases, with 13 bases left between them. CDR3 length: 14 residues. The germline V gene encodes CDR1 DFQATT and CDR2 SNEGSKA (reference sequence). The DNA for the CDR3 is TGCAGTGCTAGTAAACTAGTCGAGACCGGGGAGCTGTTTTTT. It codes for CSASKLVETGELFF.

The chain links TRBV7-2 to TRBJ2-4; 7 nucleotides line up with TRBD1. Unmatched junction bases numbered 5, after V lost 5 bases and J lost 4 bases. CDR3 length equals 14 residues. The germline CDR1 and CDR2 sequences are SGHTA and FQGNSA. In DNA form, the CDR3 reads TGTGCCAGCAGCCCTCAGGGACAGAAAAACATTCAGTACTTC. Protein product: CASSPQGQKNIQYF.

This chain links TRBV28 with TRBJ2-5; TRBD1 matches 7 bases. Trimming at V came to 2 bases and at J to 1 base, leaving 7 bases not matched to a gene. The germline V gene has CDR1 MDHEN and CDR2 SYDVKM. This CDR3 contains 16 residues. CDR3 loop: CASSLHSGQVQETQYF. As DNA, the CDR3 is TGTGCCAGCAGTTTACACAGTGGACAGGTCCAAGAGACCCAGTACTTC.

This chain links TRBV7-2 with TRBJ2-7; TRBD2 matches at 8 bases. After removal of 2 bases from V and 4 bases from J, the junction contained 4 bases not matched to a gene. This CDR3 has 14 amino acids. Germline V lookup: CDR1 SGHTA, CDR2 FQGNSA. CDR3 sequence (DNA): TGTGCCAGCAGCTTATTTAGCGGGGCTTACGAGCAGTACTTC. Amino acids: CASSLFSGAYEQYF.

The chain is built from TRBV7-3 and TRBJ1-1; D gene uncertain. Germline V gene lookup returns CDR1 SGHTA and CDR2 FQGTGA. Trimming stripped 8 bases from V and 0 bases from J, with 10 bases between. The CDR3 contains 13 residues. The CDR3 spells CASAVFVNTEAFF. As DNA, the CDR3 is TGTGCCAGCGCCGTGTTCGTGAACACTGAAGCTTTCTTT.

The table lists this clonotype with a few counts. CDR3 DNA: TGTGCCAGCAGCTTAATCTCCTGGTCCTACGAGCAGTACTTC. It translates to CASSLISWSYEQYF. The chain carries TRBV7-2 and TRBJ2-7; D is uncertain. Germline V CDR1 and CDR2: SGHTA, FQGNSA. Between the trimmed V and J ends, which lost 2 bases and 1 base, there was a span of 9 bases. This CDR3 is built from 14 residues.

This clonotype was counted a few times. The CDR3 bases are TGTGCCAGCAGCTCAGAGGGCTCTGGGGCCAACGTCCTGACTTTC. Residues: CASSSEGSGANVLTF. V and J are TRBV7-8 and TRBJ2-6; a weak D match, TRBD2 (5 bases). The CDR3 is made up of 15 amino acids. Germline V lookup: CDR1 SGHVS, CDR2 FQNEAQ. Trimming removed 4 bases from V and 0 bases from J, with 7 bases in between.

As to this clonotype: Mismatch with germline at one junction end may stem from a read error. The chain is built from TRBV9 and TRBJ1-3; perhaps TRBD1 as D (5 bases). The CDR3 covers 15 residues. The germline CDR1 and CDR2 sequences are SGDLS and YYNGEE. The CDR3 nucleotides read TGTGCCAGCAGCGTATGGGGGTTTGCCGGAAACACCATACATTTT. Residues: CASSVWGFAGNTIHF. The complete variable domain, with remaining parts taken from reference TRBV9 and TRBJ1-3, reads DSGVTQTPKHLITATGQRVTLRCSPRSGDLSVYWYQQSLDQGLQFLIQYYNGEERAKGNILERFSAQQFPDLHSELNLSSLELGDSALYFCASSVWGFAGNTIHFGEGSWLTVV.

The sample holds a few counts of this clonotype. V and J are TRBV25-1 and TRBJ2-5; D might be TRBD1 or TRBD2, each matching 6 bases. The DNA end is a closer match to TRBJ2-1, so the J assignment may be wrong. The CDR3 covers 16 residues. CDR1 MGHDK and CDR2 SYGVNS come from the germline V gene. CDR3 sequence (DNA): TGTGCCAGCAGGACAGGCCTGGCGGGAATACACAATGAGCAGTTCTTC. This codes for CASRTGLAGIHNEQFF.

The CDR3 nucleotides are TGTGCCAGCAGCTTAGTTGAGGGACAGGGTCGTAGAGCCACTGAAGCTTTCTTT. It specifies CASSLVEGQGRRATEAFF. V gene TRBV7-2 combines with J gene TRBJ1-1, with 9 bases fitting TRBD1. The CDR3 loop spans 18 amino acids. Germline-derived CDR1 and CDR2 are SGHTA and FQGNSA. V trimming: 1 base; J trimming: 4 bases; junction bases outside the gene matches: 13.

The chain has TRBV29-1 and TRBJ1-1, with 8 bases that match TRBD1. The CDR3 covers 13 residues. V dropped 5 bases and J dropped 0; count of bases not matched to a gene: 2. Germline lookup yields CDR1 SQVTM and CDR2 ANQGSEA. The CDR3 DNA sequence: TGCAGCGTTCAGGGACAGGTGAACACTGAAGCTTTCTTT. Amino acid sequence: CSVQGQVNTEAFF.

The chain is built from TRBV7-6 and TRBJ2-1; weak D call: TRBD1 (6 bases). There are 17 residues in the CDR3. The V gene lost 5 bases and the J gene lost 5 bases, with 22 bases spanning the gap. Germline V lookup: CDR1 SGHVS, CDR2 FNYEAQ. The CDR3 is CASSPRPGRGLNNEQFF. For the CDR3, the DNA is TGTGCCAGCAGCCCACGGCCCGGCAGGGGTCTAAACAATGAGCAGTTCTTC.

This rearrangement joins TRBV29-1 to TRBJ2-1, with TRBD2 identical over 14 bases. Unmatched junction bases numbered 7, after V lost 2 bases and J lost 7 bases. The CDR3 contains 16 residues. Germline CDR1 reads SQVTM; CDR2 reads ANQGSEA. The CDR3 region has the DNA TGCAGCGTTGAATGGGGACTAGCGGGAGTACGTAATGAGCAGTTCTTC. This gives the protein CSVEWGLAGVRNEQFF.

The chain links TRBV15 to TRBJ2-3; 9 nucleotides align to TRBD2. The J segment lost 3 bases and the V segment lost 0 bases, leaving 13 bases of the junction unmatched. The germline V gene has CDR1 LNHNV and CDR2 YYDKDF (reference sequence). This CDR3 is built from 19 residues. CDR3 coding DNA: TGTGCCACCAGCAGAGATCAGGTGATAGCGGGAGTATTTACAGATACGCAGTATTTT. It translates to CATSRDQVIAGVFTDTQYF.

This chain connects TRBV20-1 to TRBJ2-2; a possible D gene is TRBD1 (6 bases). The CDR3 length is 15 residues. The V gene's germline CDR1 is DFQATT and CDR2 SNEGSKA (reference sequence). Trimming stripped 3 bases from V and 1 base from J, with 12 bases between. As DNA, the CDR3 is TGCAGTGCTAGGTTACCCAGGGGGAACACCGGGGAGCTGTTTTTT. Encoded protein: CSARLPRGNTGELFF.

V and J are TRBV12-3 or TRBV12-4 and TRBJ2-1; TRBD2 agrees at 9 bases. This CDR3 spans 15 amino acids. J lost 4 bases, V lost 3 bases, and 4 bases had no gene match. CDR3 nucleotide sequence: TGTGCCAGCAGTTTCATCGCGGGAGGGTACAATGAGCAGTTCTTC. This gives the protein CASSFIAGGYNEQFF.

This clonotype appeared a few times. The chain is built from TRBV7-9 and TRBJ2-7; D remains ambiguous. Germline-derived CDR1 and CDR2 are SEHNR and FQNEAQ (reference sequence). The CDR3 is 13 amino acids. Trimming removed 11 bases at V and 0 bases at J, with 14 bases between. The DNA of the CDR3 is TGTGCCGGCGCTCCTGGAAACTCCTACGAGCAGTACTTC. Translating gives CAGAPGNSYEQYF.

The V call is TRBV29-1, the J call TRBJ2-1, with TRBD1 as a possible D gene (7 bases). Germline values: CDR1 SQVTM, CDR2 ANQGSEA. The CDR3 totals 14 residues. Trimming pared 2 bases from V and 3 bases from J, leaving 11 bases between. The DNA for the CDR3 is TGCAGCGTTGAACAGGGGGGCTTCTACAATGAGCAGTTCTTC. This codes for CSVEQGGFYNEQFF.

This chain joins TRBV6-5 and TRBJ2-4; the match to TRBD1 covers 7 bases. This CDR3 is built from 14 residues. Germline trimming cut 6 bases from V and 6 bases from J; bases unmatched to any gene: 8. Germline CDR1 MNHEY, CDR2 SVGAGI. CDR3 in DNA: TGTGCCAGCAGAAGGGGGCAATTAGGAAACATTCAGTACTTC. This sequence encodes CASRRGQLGNIQYF.

The table lists this clonotype with a few counts. This chain connects TRBV7-2 to TRBJ2-5, with 7 bases fitting TRBD2. The J call may be mistaken, given a closer DNA end match to TRBJ2-7. The CDR3 loop spans 14 amino acids. The V gene's germline CDR1 is SGHTA and CDR2 FQGNSA. In DNA, the CDR3 is TGTGCCAGCAGCTTCGGGGGGAGGGGCTACGAGCAGTACTTC. Translating gives CASSFGGRGYEQYF.

This clonotype was seen a handful of times. The genes are TRBV20-1 and TRBJ2-3; D ambiguous. CDR3 length equals 10 residues. Germline V gives CDR1 DFQATT, CDR2 SNEGSKA (reference sequence). DNA of the CDR3: TGCAGCGGGTACACAGATACGCAGTATTTT. Translated: CSGYTDTQYF.